Described below is a single T cell receptor beta chain sequence and its context. Regarding treatment: about 20 received Ad26.COV2.S at low or high dose, single or two shots; about 5 received placebo; per-sample allocation not given. It was on day 63 after the first vaccine or placebo injection that samples were taken. Profiled with immunoSEQ multiplex PCR; TCRdb holds only in-frame clones, not every one. There are about 350,000 clones in the sample; about 85% occur only once, and 2.5% to 3.5% lies in the top ten. This sample was included in a study of Ad26.COV2.S vaccination and SARS-CoV-2 variants. The ends were cut back, 5 bases at V and 6 bases at J, with 22 bases in the middle. CDR3 size: 16 residues. Per germline, CDR1 SGHAT and CDR2 FQNNGV.

This TCR derives from a person aged 18-60 years who received the Ad26.COV2.S COVID-19 vaccine or a placebo. This specimen was peripheral blood, taken in a trial of Ad26.COV2.S vaccine versus placebo. The V gene is TRBV11-2, the J gene TRBJ1-1, with D maybe TRBD1 (5 bases). This chain's CDR3 is CASSRSLGAREAEAFF. The CDR3 nucleotides read TGTGCCAGCAGCCGCTCTTTAGGGGCCAGGGAGGCTGAAGCTTTCTTT.